The rows below give T cell receptor beta chains drawn from one sample of a study of blood T cell repertoires in COVID-19. The protocol was immunoSEQ multiplex PCR, while the TCRdb copy is restricted to in-frame clones and leaves out a portion. The table records 250,000 to 350,000 clones, around 85% of them present only once. The sequencing input was peripheral blood. The receptors were gathered from a woman aged 50 to 65 with active or convalescent COVID-19. Both conserved end residues are part of each CDR3. The D gene is left open where the match is weak. For some rows the clone size is stated as once, few or many, or as a class when expanded; others skip it.

V	J	size	D	CDR3	DNA
TRBV12-3/TRBV12-4	TRBJ2-5	NA	NA	CASSLGLKGTQYF	TGTGCCAGCAGTCTGGGGCTAAAGGGGACCCAGTACTTC
TRBV28	TRBJ2-3	NA	NA	CASRAPSTDTQYF	TGTGCCAGCAGGGCCCCTAGCACAGATACGCAGTATTTT
TRBV5-4	TRBJ2-3	NA	NA	CASSLGGTSTDTQYF	TGTGCCAGCAGCTTGGGCGGGACTAGCACAGATACGCAGTATTTT
TRBV5-1	TRBJ2-1	NA	TRBD2	CASSGGLAGVPEQFF	TGCGCCAGCAGCGGAGGACTAGCGGGAGTCCCTGAGCAGTTCTTC
TRBV7-8	TRBJ2-1	few	NA	CASSLNRVNEQFF	TGTGCCAGCAGCTTAAACAGGGTAAATGAGCAGTTCTTC
TRBV6-5	TRBJ2-1	NA	NA	CASRWTPGGLNEQFF	TGTGCCAGCAGATGGACCCCAGGGGGGCTTAATGAGCAGTTCTTC
TRBV28	TRBJ2-1	NA	NA	CASSLAGVYEQFF	TGTGCCAGCAGCTTGGCAGGGGTCTATGAGCAGTTCTTC
TRBV7-9	TRBJ2-3	NA	TRBD2	CASSSRGLAGFTDTQYF	TGTGCCAGCAGCTCACGTGGACTAGCGGGGTTCACAGATACGCAGTATTTT
TRBV5-1	TRBJ2-5	NA	NA	CASSLEGPAQETQYF	TGCGCCAGCAGCTTGGAGGGGCCAGCTCAAGAGACCCAGTACTTC
TRBV15	TRBJ2-1	NA	NA	CATSRRGVGTGEQFF	TGTGCCACCAGCAGACGCGGGGTCGGCACGGGAGAGCAGTTCTTC
TRBV4-1	TRBJ2-1	NA	TRBD2	CASSQEGGGLAGRNEQFF	TGCGCCAGCAGCCAAGAAGGAGGAGGACTAGCGGGACGAAATGAGCAGTTCTTC
TRBV13	TRBJ2-1	few	TRBD2	CASSLTSGYNEQFF	TGTGCCAGCAGCCTCACTAGCGGCTACAATGAGCAGTTCTTC